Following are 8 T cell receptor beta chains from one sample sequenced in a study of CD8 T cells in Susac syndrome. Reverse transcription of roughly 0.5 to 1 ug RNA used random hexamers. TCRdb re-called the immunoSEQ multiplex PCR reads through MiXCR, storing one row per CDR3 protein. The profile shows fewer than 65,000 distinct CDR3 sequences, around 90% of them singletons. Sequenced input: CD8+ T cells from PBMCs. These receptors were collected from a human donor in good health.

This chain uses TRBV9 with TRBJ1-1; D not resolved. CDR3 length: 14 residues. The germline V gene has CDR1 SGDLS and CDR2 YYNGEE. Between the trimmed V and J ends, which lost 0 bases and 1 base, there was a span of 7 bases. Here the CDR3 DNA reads TGTGCCAGCAGCGTAGGCGGGAAGAACACTGAAGCTTTCTTT. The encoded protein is CASSVGGKNTEAFF.

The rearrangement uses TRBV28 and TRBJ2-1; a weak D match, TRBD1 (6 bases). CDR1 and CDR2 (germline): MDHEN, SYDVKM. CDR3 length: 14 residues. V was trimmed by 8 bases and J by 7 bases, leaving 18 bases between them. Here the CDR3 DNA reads TGTGCCAGCGGAAACCTGGGACAAATAAATGAGCAGTTCTTC. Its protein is CASGNLGQINEQFF.

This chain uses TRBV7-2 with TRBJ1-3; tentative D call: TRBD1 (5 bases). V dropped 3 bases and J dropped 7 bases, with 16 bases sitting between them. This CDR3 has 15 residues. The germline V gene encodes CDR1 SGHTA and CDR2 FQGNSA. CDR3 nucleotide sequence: TGTGCCAGCAGCTTGCCCCAGGGTCTCCGGAACACCATATATTTT. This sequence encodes CASSLPQGLRNTIYF.

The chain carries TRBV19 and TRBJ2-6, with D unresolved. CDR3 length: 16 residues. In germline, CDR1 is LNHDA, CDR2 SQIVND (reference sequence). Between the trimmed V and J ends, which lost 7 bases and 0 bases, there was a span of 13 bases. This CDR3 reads CASNTHGFSGANVLTF. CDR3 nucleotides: TGTGCCAGTAACACACACGGATTCTCTGGGGCCAACGTCCTGACTTTC.

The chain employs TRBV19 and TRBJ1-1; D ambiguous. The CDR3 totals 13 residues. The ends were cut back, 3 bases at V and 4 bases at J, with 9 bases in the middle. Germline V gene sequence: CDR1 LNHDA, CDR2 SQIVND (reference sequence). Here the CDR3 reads CASSIAGGTEAFF. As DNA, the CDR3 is TGTGCCAGTAGTATTGCGGGTGGCACTGAAGCTTTCTTT.

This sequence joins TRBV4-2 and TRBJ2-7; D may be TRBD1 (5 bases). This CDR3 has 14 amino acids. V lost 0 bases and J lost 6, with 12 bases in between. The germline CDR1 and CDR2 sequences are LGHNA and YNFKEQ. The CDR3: CASSQEQGVTEQYF. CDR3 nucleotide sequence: TGTGCCAGCAGCCAAGAACAAGGGGTTACCGAGCAGTACTTC.

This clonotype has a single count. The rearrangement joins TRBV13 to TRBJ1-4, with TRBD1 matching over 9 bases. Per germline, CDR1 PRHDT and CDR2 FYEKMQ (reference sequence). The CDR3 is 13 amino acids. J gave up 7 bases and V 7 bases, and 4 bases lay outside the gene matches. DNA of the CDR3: TGTGCCAGCACGGACAGGGGTCTTGAAAAACTGTTTTTT. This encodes CASTDRGLEKLFF.

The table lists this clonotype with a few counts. This chain's CDR3 is CSARALAGGQNEQFF. CDR3 DNA: TGCAGTGCTAGAGCTCTAGCGGGGGGGCAAAATGAGCAGTTCTTC. This sequence joins TRBV20-1 and TRBJ2-1; 12 bases fit TRBD2. This CDR3 contains 15 residues. V lost 1 base to trimming and J lost 7 bases; unmatched junction nucleotides: 5. Germline-derived CDR1 and CDR2 are DFQATT and SNEGSKA (reference sequence).